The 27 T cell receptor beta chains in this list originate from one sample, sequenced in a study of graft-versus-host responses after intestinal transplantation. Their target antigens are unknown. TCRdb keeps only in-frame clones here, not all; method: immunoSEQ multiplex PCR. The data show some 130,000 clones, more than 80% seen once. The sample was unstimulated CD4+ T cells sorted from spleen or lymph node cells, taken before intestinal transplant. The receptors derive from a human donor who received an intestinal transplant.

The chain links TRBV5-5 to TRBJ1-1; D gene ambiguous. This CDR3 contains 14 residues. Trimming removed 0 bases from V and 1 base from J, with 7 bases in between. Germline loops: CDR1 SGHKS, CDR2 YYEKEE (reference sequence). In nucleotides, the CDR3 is TGTGCCAGCAGCTTGGGCAGACAGAACACTGAAGCTTTCTTT. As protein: CASSLGRQNTEAFF.

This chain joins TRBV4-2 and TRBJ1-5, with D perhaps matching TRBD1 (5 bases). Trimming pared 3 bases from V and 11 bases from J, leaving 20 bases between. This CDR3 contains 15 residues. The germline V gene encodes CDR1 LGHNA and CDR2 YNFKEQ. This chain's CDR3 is CASSQQIRDLETQHF. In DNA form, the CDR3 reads TGTGCCAGCAGCCAGCAGATCCGGGACCTCGAAACCCAGCATTTT.

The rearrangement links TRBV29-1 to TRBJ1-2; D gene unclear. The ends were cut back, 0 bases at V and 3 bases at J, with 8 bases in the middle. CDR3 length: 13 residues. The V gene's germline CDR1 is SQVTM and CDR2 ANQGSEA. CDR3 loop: CSVEDRGYYGYTF. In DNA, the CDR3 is TGCAGCGTTGAAGATCGGGGATACTATGGCTACACCTTC.

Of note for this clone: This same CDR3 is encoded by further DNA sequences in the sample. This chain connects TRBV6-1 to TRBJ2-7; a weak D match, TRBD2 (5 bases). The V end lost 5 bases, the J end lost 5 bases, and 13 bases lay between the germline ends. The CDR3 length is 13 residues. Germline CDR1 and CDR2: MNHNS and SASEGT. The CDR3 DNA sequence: TGTGCCAGCAGTTTCCGAGGGCCTGACGAGCAGTACTTC. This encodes CASSFRGPDEQYF.

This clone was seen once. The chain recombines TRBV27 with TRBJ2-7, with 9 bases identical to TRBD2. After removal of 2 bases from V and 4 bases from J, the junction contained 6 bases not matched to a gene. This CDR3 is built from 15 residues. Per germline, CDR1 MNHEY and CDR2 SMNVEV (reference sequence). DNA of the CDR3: TGTGCCAGCAGTTTACAGCCTAGCGGGGTATACGAGCAGTACTTC. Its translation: CASSLQPSGVYEQYF.

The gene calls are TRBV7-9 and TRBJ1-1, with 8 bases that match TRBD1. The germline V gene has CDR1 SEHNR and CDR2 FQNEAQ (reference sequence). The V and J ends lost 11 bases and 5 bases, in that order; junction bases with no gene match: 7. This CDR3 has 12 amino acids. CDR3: CAANQGATEAFF. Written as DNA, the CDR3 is TGTGCCGCCAACCAGGGGGCGACTGAAGCTTTCTTT.

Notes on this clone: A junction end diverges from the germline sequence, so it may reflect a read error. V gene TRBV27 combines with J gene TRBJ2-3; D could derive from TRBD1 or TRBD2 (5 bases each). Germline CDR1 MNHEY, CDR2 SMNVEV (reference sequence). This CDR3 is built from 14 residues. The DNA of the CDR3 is TGTGCCAGCAATTTAGAGGGACGCACAGATACGCAGTATTTT. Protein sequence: CASNLEGRTDTQYF.

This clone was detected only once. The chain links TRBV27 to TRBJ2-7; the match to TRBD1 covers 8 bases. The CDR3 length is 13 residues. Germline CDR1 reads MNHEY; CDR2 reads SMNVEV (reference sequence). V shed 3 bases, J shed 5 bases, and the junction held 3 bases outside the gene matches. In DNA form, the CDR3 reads TGTGCCAGCAGTTTGACAGGGGTCGACGAGCAGTACTTC. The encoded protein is CASSLTGVDEQYF.

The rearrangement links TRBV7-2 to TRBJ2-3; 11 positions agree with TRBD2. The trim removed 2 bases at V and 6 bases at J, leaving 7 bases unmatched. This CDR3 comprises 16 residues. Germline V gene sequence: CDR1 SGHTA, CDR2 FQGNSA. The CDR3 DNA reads TGTGCCAGCAGCTTATTTGTAGCGGGGGGGCGGGATACGCAGTATTTT. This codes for CASSLFVAGGRDTQYF.

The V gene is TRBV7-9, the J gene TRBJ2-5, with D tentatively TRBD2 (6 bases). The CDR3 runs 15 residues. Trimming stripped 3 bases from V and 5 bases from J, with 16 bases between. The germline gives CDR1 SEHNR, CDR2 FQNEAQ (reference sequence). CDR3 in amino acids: CASSLTTGGEETQYF. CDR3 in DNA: TGTGCCAGCAGCTTGACGACCGGGGGAGAGGAGACCCAGTACTTC.

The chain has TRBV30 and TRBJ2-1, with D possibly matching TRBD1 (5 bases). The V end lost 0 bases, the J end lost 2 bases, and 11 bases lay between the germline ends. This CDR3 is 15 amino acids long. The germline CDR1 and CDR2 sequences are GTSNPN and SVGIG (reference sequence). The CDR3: CAWSVRTRAYNEQFF. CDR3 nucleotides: TGTGCCTGGAGTGTTAGGACAAGAGCCTACAATGAGCAGTTCTTC.

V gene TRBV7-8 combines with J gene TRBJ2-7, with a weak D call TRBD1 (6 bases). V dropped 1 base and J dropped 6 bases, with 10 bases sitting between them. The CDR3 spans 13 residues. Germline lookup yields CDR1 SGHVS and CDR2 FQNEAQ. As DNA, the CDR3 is TGTGCCAGCAGCTTAGGGATACAGGGCGAGCAGTACTTC. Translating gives CASSLGIQGEQYF.

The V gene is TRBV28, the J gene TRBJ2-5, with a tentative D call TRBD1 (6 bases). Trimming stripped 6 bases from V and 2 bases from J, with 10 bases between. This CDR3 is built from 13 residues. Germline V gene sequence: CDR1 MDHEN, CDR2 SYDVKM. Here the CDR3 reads CASREGGQETQYF. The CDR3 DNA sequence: TGTGCCAGCAGGGAAGGGGGTCAAGAGACCCAGTACTTC. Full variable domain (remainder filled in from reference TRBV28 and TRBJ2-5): DVKVTQSSRYLVKRTGEKVFLECVQDMDHENMFWYRQDPGLGLRLIYFSYDVKMKEKGDIPEGYSVSREKKERFSLILESASTNQTSMYLCASREGGQETQYFGPGTRLLVL.

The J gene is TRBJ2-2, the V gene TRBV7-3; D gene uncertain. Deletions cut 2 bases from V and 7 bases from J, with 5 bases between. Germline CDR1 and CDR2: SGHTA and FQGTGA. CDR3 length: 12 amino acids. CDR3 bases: TGTGCCAGCAGCTTAGCGTACGGGGAGCTGTTTTTT. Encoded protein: CASSLAYGELFF.

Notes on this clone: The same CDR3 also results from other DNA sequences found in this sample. The CDR3 DNA reads as TGTGCCAGCAGCCTTGGACTAGGCGGGGGTGAGCAGTTCTTC. Residues: CASSLGLGGGEQFF. The chain uses TRBV7-8 and TRBJ2-1; 7 positions agree with TRBD2. The CDR3 consists of 14 residues. V was clipped by 5 bases and J by 9 bases; unmatched bases: 10. Germline loops: CDR1 SGHVS, CDR2 FQNEAQ.

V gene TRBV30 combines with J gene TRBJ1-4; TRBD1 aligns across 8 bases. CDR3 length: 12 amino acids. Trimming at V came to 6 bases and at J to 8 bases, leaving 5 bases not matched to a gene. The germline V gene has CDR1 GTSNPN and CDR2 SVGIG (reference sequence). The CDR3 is CACGQGDEKLFF. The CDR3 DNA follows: TGTGCCTGCGGACAGGGCGACGAAAAACTGTTTTTT.

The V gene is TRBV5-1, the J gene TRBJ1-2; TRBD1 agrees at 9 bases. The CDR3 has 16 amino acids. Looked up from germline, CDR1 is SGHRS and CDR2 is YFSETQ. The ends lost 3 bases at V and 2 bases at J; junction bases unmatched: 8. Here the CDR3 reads CASSSWWTGANYGYTF. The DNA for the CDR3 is TGCGCCAGCAGCTCGTGGTGGACAGGGGCCAACTATGGCTACACCTTC. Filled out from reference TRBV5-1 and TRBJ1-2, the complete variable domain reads KAGVTQTPRYLIKTRGQQVTLSCSPISGHRSVSWYQQTPGQGLQFLFEYFSETQRNKGNFPGRFSGRQFSNSRSEMNVSTLELGDSALYLCASSSWWTGANYGYTFGSGTRLTVV.

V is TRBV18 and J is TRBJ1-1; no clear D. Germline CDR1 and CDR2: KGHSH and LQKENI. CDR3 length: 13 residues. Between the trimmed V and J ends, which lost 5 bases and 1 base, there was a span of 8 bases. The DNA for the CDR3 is TGTGCCAGCTCAGGTGTTGCGAACACTGAAGCTTTCTTT. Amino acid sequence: CASSGVANTEAFF.

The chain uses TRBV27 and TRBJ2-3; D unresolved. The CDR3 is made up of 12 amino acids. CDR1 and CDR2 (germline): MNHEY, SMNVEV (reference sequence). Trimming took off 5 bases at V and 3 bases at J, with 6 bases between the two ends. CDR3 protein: CASSKGTDTQYF. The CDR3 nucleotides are TGTGCCAGCAGTAAGGGTACAGATACGCAGTATTTT.

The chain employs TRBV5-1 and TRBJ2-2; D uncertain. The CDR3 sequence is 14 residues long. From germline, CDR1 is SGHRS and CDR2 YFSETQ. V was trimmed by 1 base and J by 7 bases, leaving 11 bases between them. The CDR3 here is CASSLQRSFGELFF. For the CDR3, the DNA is TGCGCCAGCAGCTTGCAACGGTCCTTCGGGGAGCTGTTTTTT.

The DNA for the CDR3 is TGTGCCAGCGGGGGGCCCCGCTACAATGAGCAGTTCTTC. It is translated as CASGGPRYNEQFF. V and J are TRBV11-3 and TRBJ2-1; D could derive from TRBD1 or TRBD2 (6 bases each). Between the trimmed V and J ends, which lost 8 bases and 3 bases, there was a span of 11 bases. The CDR3 totals 13 residues. Germline lookup yields CDR1 SGHNT and CDR2 YENEEA.

The CDR3 region is CASSLISGQMNTEAFF. The CDR3 nucleotides read TGTGCCAGCTCACTTATATCGGGACAGATGAACACTGAAGCTTTCTTT. The rearrangement uses TRBV18 and TRBJ1-1, with 7 positions matching TRBD1. CDR1 and CDR2 from the germline V gene are KGHSH and LQKENI. V dropped 4 bases and J dropped 0; count of bases not matched to a gene: 8. This CDR3 spans 16 amino acids.

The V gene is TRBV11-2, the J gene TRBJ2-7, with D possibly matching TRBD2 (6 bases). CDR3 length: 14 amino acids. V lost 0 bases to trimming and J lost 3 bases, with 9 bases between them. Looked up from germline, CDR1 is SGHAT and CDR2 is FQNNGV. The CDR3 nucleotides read TGTGCCAGCAGCTTAGAACTAGCCCGCTACGAGCAGTACTTC. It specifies CASSLELARYEQYF.

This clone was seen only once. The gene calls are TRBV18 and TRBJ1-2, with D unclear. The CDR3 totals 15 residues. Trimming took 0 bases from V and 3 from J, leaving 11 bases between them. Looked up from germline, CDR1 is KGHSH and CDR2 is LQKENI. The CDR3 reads CASSPPGGRDYGYTF. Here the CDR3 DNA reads TGTGCCAGCTCACCACCGGGCGGCCGGGACTATGGCTACACCTTC.

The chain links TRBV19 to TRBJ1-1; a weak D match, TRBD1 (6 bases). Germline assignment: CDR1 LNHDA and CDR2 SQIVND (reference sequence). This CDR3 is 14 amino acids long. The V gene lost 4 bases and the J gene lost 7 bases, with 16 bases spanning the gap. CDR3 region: CASSRGGQTFEAFF. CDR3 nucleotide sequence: TGTGCCAGTAGTAGGGGGGGGCAGACCTTTGAAGCTTTCTTT.

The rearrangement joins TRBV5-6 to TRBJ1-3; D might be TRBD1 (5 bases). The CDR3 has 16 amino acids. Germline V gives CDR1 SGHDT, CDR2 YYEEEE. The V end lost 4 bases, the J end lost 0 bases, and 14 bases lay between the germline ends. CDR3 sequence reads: CASSPRGQASGNTIYF. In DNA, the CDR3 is TGTGCCAGCAGCCCCCGCGGACAAGCCTCTGGAAACACCATATATTTT.

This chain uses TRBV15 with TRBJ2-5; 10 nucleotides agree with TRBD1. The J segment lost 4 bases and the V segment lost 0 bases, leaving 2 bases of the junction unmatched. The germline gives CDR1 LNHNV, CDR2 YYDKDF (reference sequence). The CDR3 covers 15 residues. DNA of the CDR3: TGTGCCACCAGCAGAGATCGGACAGGGGGAGAGACCCAGTACTTC. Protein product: CATSRDRTGGETQYF.